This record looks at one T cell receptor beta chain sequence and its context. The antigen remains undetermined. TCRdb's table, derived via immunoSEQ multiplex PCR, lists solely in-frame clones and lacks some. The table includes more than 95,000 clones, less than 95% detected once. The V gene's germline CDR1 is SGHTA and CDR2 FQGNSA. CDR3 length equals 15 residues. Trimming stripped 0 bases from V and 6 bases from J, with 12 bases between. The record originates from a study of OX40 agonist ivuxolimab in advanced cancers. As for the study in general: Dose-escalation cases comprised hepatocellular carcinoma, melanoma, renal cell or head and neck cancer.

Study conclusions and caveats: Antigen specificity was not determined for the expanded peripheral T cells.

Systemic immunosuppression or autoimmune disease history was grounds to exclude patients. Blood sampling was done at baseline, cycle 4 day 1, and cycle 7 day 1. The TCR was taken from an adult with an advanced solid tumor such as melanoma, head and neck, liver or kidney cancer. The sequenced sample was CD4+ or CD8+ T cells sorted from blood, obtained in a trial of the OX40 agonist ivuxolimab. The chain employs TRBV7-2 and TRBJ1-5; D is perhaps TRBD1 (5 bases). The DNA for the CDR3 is TGTGCCAGCAGCTTAGCGTCGGGGCGGGGTCAGCCCCAGCATTTT. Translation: CASSLASGRGQPQHF.